This T cell receptor (beta chain) was found in a study of a mutant IDH1 vaccine in newly diagnosed glioma. Study-wide findings and caveats: Pseudoprogression looked unconnected to shifts in top peripheral T cell clonotypes.

The CDR3 is 13 amino acids. The V segment lost 9 bases and the J segment 5 bases; nucleotides outside the gene matches: 9. Germline V lookup: CDR1 SNHLY, CDR2 FYNNEI. Time point meaning: week 47, end of study. Mutant IDH1 20-mer peptide, at 300 ug, made up each vaccine dose, with topical imiquimod. During weeks 1, 3, 5, 7, 11, 15, 19 and 23, patients received eight vaccinations. The data were produced by immunoSEQ multiplex PCR, yet TCRdb's version contains in-frame clones alone and is incomplete. The profile covers about 56,000 clones, with less than 80% appearing a single time and around 5% taken by the ten largest. For this clone: The target antigen is unknown.

This TCR came from a man aged 50 or older with glioma. The chain combines TRBV2 with TRBJ2-5; 7 bases map to TRBD2. The source material was PBMCs, sampled from a glioma patient whose treatment included an IDH1 peptide vaccine. In DNA, the CDR3 is TGTGCCAGTGGTGGGGGGGGAGGGGAGACCCAGTACTTC. It specifies CASGGGGGETQYF.